The 2 T cell receptor beta chains below were found in one sample sequenced in a study of regulatory T cells in long-lasting Graves disease. In building TCR beta libraries, iRepertoire HTBI primers were used together with Arm-PCR of CDR3 regions. TCRdb analysed the multiplex PCR reads with MiXCR anew, one entry per CDR3 protein. The repertoire holds some 370,000 distinct CDR3 sequences, with less than 30% as singletons. The time point denotes: persistent/refractory GD, antithyroid drugs over 5 years with positive TRAb. Generation of the TCR library employed RNA extracted from PBMCs. The specimen comprised peripheral blood mononuclear cells (PBMCs), sampled when the disease was refractory, from a patient treated with antithyroid drugs. These receptors came from a woman in her thirties or forties with Graves disease.

The V gene is TRBV9, the J gene TRBJ2-3, with 7 bases identical to TRBD2. After removal of 3 bases from V and 6 bases from J, the junction contained 16 bases not matched to a gene. The CDR3 loop spans 17 amino acids. Germline V lookup: CDR1 SGDLS, CDR2 YYNGEE. For the CDR3, the DNA is TGTGCCAGCAGCGAGTGGGGGAGGGCGGAAGCTGGCGATACGCAGTATTTT. Translation: CASSEWGRAEAGDTQYF.

In this sample, this clonotype turned up a few times. The V call is TRBV28, the J call TRBJ2-5, with D perhaps TRBD2 (6 bases). V shed 0 bases and J shed 1 base, with 9 bases lying between them. CDR1 is MDHEN and CDR2 is SYDVKM in the germline V gene. The CDR3 is 15 amino acids. In nucleotides, the CDR3 is TGTGCCAGCAGTTTATGGGGGGGAGGCCAAGAGACCCAGTACTTC. As protein: CASSLWGGGQETQYF.